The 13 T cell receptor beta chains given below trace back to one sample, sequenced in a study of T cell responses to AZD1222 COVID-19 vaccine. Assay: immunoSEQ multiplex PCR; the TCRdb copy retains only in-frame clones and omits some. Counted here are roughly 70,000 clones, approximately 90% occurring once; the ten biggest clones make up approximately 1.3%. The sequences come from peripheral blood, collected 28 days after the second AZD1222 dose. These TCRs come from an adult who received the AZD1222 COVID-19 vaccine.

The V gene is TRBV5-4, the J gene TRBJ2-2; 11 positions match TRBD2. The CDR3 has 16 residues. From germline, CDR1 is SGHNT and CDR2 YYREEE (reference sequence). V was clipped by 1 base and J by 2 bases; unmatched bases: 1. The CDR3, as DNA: TGTGCCAGCAGCTTGACTAGCGGGAGTAACACCGGGGAGCTGTTTTTT. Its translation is CASSLTSGSNTGELFF. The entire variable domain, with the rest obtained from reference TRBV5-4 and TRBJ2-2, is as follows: ETGVTQSPTHLIKTRGQQVTLRCSSQSGHNTVSWYQQALGQGPQFIFQYYREEENGRGNFPPRFSGLQFPNYSSELNVNALELDDSALYLCASSLTSGSNTGELFFGEGSRLTVL.

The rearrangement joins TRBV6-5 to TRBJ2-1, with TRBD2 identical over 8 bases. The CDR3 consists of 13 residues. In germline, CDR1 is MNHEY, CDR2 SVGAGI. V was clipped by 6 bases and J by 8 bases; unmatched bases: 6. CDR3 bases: TGTGCCAGCAGCCCCGGGAGGGGCGATGAGCAGTTCTTC. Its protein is CASSPGRGDEQFF.

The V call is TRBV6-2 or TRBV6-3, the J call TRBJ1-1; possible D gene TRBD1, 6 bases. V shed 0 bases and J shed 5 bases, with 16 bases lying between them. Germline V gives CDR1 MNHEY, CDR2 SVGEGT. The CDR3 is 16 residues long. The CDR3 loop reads CASSYSSSGEGTEAFF. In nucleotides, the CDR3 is TGTGCCAGCAGTTACTCCAGCTCAGGGGAGGGGACTGAAGCTTTCTTT.

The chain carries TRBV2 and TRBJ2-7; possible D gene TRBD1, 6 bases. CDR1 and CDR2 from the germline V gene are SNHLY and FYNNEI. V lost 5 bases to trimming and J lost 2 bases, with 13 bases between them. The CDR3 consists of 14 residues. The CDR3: CASSSAGTPYEQYF. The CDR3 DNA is TGTGCCAGCAGTTCCGCCGGGACACCCTACGAGCAGTACTTC.

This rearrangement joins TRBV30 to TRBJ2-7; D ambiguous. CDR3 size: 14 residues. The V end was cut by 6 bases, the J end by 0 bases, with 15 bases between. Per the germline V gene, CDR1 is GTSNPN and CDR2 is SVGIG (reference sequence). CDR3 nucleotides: TGTGCCTGCACCGCGGCAGAGGCCTCCTACGAGCAGTACTTC. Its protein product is CACTAAEASYEQYF.

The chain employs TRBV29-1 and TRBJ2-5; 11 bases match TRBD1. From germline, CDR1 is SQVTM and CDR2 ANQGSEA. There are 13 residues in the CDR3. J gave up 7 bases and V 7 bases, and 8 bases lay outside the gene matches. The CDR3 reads CSGGQGARGTQYF. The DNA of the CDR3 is TGCAGCGGCGGACAGGGGGCCCGGGGGACCCAGTACTTC.

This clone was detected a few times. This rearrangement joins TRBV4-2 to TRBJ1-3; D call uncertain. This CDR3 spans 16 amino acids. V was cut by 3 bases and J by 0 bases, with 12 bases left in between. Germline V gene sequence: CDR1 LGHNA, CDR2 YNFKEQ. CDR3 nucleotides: TGTGCCAGCAGCCAGGCTGACGGCGACTCTGGAAACACCATATATTTT. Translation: CASSQADGDSGNTIYF.

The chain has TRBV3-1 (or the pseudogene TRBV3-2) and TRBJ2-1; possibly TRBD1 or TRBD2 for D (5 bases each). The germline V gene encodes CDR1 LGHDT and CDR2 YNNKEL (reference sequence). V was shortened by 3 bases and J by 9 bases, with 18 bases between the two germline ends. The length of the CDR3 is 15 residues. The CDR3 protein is CASSQNTGGGSEQFF. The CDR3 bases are TGTGCCAGCAGCCAGAATACTGGGGGTGGCAGTGAGCAGTTCTTC.

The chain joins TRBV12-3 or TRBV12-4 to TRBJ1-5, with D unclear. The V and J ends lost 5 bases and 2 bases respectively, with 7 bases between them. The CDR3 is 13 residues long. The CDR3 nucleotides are TGTGCCAGCAGTAGGGTTGGCAATCAGCCCCAGCATTTT. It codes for CASSRVGNQPQHF.

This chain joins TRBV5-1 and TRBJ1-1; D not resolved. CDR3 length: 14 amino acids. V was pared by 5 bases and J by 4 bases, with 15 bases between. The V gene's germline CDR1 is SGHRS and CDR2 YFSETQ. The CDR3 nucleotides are TGCGCCAGCAGACCACTTAATACCGGCACTGAAGCTTTCTTT. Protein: CASRPLNTGTEAFF.

Here the CDR3 reads CASSPGLVLIYEQYF. CDR3 DNA sequence: TGTGCCAGCAGCCCGGGACTAGTATTGATCTACGAGCAGTACTTC. The chain joins TRBV3-1 (or the pseudogene TRBV3-2) to TRBJ2-7; 8 bases are shared with TRBD2. The J segment lost 3 bases and the V segment lost 4 bases, leaving 8 bases of the junction unmatched. Germline V CDR1 and CDR2: LGHDT, YNNKEL (reference sequence). The CDR3 totals 15 residues.

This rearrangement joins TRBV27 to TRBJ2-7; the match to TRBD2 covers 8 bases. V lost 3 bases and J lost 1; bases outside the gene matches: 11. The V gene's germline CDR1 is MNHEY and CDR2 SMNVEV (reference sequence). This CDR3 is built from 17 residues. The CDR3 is CASSLEFGVAGSYEQYF. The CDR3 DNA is TGTGCCAGCAGTTTGGAGTTCGGGGTAGCGGGGTCCTACGAGCAGTACTTC.

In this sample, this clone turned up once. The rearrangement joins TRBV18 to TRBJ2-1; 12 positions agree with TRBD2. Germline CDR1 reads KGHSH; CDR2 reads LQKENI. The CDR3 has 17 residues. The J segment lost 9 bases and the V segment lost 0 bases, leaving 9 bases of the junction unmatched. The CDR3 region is CASSPPGRLAGEVEQFF. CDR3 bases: TGTGCCAGCTCACCACCGGGAAGACTAGCGGGAGAGGTTGAGCAGTTCTTC.